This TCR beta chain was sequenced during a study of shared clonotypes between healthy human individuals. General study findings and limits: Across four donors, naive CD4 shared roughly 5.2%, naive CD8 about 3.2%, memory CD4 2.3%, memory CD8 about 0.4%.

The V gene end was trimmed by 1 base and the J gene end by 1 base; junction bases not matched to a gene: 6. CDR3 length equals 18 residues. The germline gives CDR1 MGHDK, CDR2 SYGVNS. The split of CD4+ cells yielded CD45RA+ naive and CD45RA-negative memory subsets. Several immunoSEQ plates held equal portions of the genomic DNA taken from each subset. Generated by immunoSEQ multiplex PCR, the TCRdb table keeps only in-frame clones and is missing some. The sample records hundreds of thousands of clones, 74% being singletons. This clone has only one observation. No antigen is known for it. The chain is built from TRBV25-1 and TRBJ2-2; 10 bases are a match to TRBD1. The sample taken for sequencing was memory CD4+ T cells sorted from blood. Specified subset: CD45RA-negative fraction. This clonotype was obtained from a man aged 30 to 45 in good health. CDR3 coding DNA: TGTGCCAGCAGTGAATCTAGAGGACAGGGGGAGAACACCGGGGAGCTGTTTTTT. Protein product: CASSESRGQGENTGELFF.